What follows are 30 T cell receptor beta chains derived from one specimen sequenced in a study of T cells in Graves' hyperthyroidism and ophthalmopathy. Template material for amplifying TCR beta CDR3 regions consisted of RNA transcripts. The HTBI set primed first-round TCR CDR3 RT-PCR. TCRdb analysed the multiplex PCR reads with MiXCR anew, one entry per CDR3 protein. The sample includes some 620,000 distinct CDR3 sequences, under 20% seen only once; the top ten take 3.8%. The sequencing input was blood. The receptor source for this set is a woman in her 30s with Graves' hyperthyroidism.

The genes are TRBV12-3 or TRBV12-4 and TRBJ2-2; D unclear. There are 15 residues in the CDR3. V lost 6 bases to trimming and J lost 1 base, with 12 bases between them. The CDR3 reads CASRKTHGNTGELFF. The CDR3 nucleotides are TGTGCCAGCAGAAAGACCCACGGGAACACCGGGGAGCTGTTTTTT.

V is TRBV4-1 and J is TRBJ1-1, with D possibly being TRBD1 (6 bases). Per the germline V gene, CDR1 is MGHRA and CDR2 is YSYEKL. V lost 0 bases to trimming and J lost 3 bases, with 20 bases between them. The CDR3 runs to 18 residues. The chain's CDR3 is CASSQDQGYGGRDTEAFF. The CDR3 DNA reads as TGCGCCAGCAGCCAAGATCAGGGGTATGGGGGTAGGGACACTGAAGCTTTCTTT.

This rearrangement joins TRBV15 to TRBJ1-2; D uncertain. The CDR3 extends over 13 amino acids. In germline, CDR1 is LNHNV, CDR2 YYDKDF (reference sequence). The ends were cut back, 0 bases at V and 2 bases at J, with 4 bases in the middle. CDR3 sequence reads: CATSRDGNYGYTF. CDR3 DNA: TGTGCCACCAGCAGAGATGGGAACTATGGCTACACCTTC.

This clonotype was detected a few times. The rearrangement joins TRBV19 to TRBJ2-5, with D tentatively TRBD1 (6 bases). Trimming stripped 4 bases from V and 13 bases from J, with 13 bases between. Germline CDR1 reads LNHDA; CDR2 reads SQIVND (reference sequence). The CDR3 is made up of 11 amino acids. The CDR3 is CASSTRDTVYF. CDR3 in DNA: TGTGCCAGTAGTACCCGGGACACGGTGTACTTC.

In DNA form, the CDR3 reads TGTGCCTGGATCTCCAGGACAGGGGTTTCCTACGAGCAGTACTTC. Its translation is CAWISRTGVSYEQYF. J is TRBJ2-7 and V is TRBV30; 9 bases are shared with TRBD1. V lost 4 bases to trimming and J lost 1 base; unmatched junction nucleotides: 8. CDR3 length equals 15 residues. The germline V gene has CDR1 GTSNPN and CDR2 SVGIG (reference sequence). The variable domain in full, with the rest retrieved from reference TRBV30 and TRBJ2-7, is SQTIHQWPATLVQPVGSPLSLECTVEGTSNPNLYWYRQAAGRGLQLLFYSVGIGQISSEVPQNLSASRPQDRQFILSSKKLLLSDSGFYLCAWISRTGVSYEQYFGPGTRLTVT.

This clonotype was seen ten or more times. The rearrangement joins TRBV2 to TRBJ1-4, with TRBD1 as a possible D gene (5 bases). Trimming left V 2 bases short and J 8 bases short, with 12 bases between. The CDR3 is made up of 14 amino acids. Germline V gene lookup returns CDR1 SNHLY and CDR2 FYNNEI. The CDR3, as DNA: TGTGCCAGCAGTGAACAGGGAATCGGCGAAAAACTGTTTTTT. The encoded protein is CASSEQGIGEKLFF.

This clonotype was counted many times. The chain recombines TRBV2 with TRBJ2-1; 7 positions match TRBD2. CDR1 and CDR2 from the germline V gene are SNHLY and FYNNEI. The CDR3 length is 15 residues. With 1 base clipped from V and 7 bases from J, the junction kept 7 bases outside the gene matches. The CDR3, as DNA: TGTGCCAGCAGTGAAGATGCGGGAGTGTCTAATGAGCAGTTCTTC. Translated: CASSEDAGVSNEQFF.

The V gene is TRBV28, the J gene TRBJ2-7; a possible D gene is TRBD2 (5 bases). Trimming removed 5 bases at V and 1 base at J, with 9 bases between. The length of the CDR3 is 13 residues. Germline V gene sequence: CDR1 MDHEN, CDR2 SYDVKM. CDR3 in amino acids: CASSPDLSYEQYF. The CDR3 DNA sequence: TGTGCCAGCAGTCCGGACTTATCCTACGAGCAGTACTTC.

This chain connects TRBV12-3 or TRBV12-4 to TRBJ2-7; 9 positions agree with TRBD1. The CDR3 has 16 amino acids. After removal of 5 bases from V and 4 bases from J, the junction contained 12 bases not matched to a gene. The CDR3 loop is CASSHPTGTGLYEQYF. The CDR3 DNA sequence: TGTGCCAGCAGTCACCCCACCGGGACAGGGTTGTACGAGCAGTACTTC.

Many counts were recorded for this clonotype. The chain uses TRBV24-1 and TRBJ2-3; D gene uncertain. There are 11 residues in the CDR3. Germline CDR1 is KGHDR and CDR2 is SFDVKD. V shed 7 bases and J shed 2 bases, with 3 bases lying between them. Here the CDR3 reads CATSVTDTQYF. The CDR3 region has the DNA TGTGCCACCAGCGTCACAGATACGCAGTATTTT.

This clonotype was seen many times. The V and J genes are TRBV9 and TRBJ2-3; no definite D call. V was shortened by 7 bases and J by 1 base, with 10 bases between the two germline ends. CDR3 length equals 13 residues. Germline V gene sequence: CDR1 SGDLS, CDR2 YYNGEE. The CDR3 region is CASGDVGTDTQYF. CDR3 coding DNA: TGTGCCAGCGGGGATGTCGGCACAGATACGCAGTATTTT. Full variable domain (outside the CDR3, taken from reference TRBV9 and TRBJ2-3): DSGVTQTPKHLITATGQRVTLRCSPRSGDLSVYWYQQSLDQGLQFLIQYYNGEERAKGNILERFSAQQFPDLHSELNLSSLELGDSALYFCASGDVGTDTQYFGPGTRLTVL.

In this sample, this clonotype turned up many times. The chain recombines TRBV11-2 with TRBJ1-3, with D unresolved. Between the trimmed V and J ends, which lost 10 bases and 0 bases, there was a span of 13 bases. There are 14 residues in the CDR3. Germline CDR1 is SGHAT and CDR2 is FQNNGV. As DNA, the CDR3 is TGTGCCACCAAGAAAGGGTACTCTGGAAACACCATATATTTT. It is translated as CATKKGYSGNTIYF.

This clonotype has only a few counts. This sequence joins TRBV7-3 and TRBJ2-1, with 8 positions matching TRBD1. Per germline, CDR1 SGHTA and CDR2 FQGTGA. V gave up 5 bases and J gave up 4 bases; unmatched junction bases: 10. This CDR3 comprises 16 residues. CDR3 residues: CASSPSTGTGYNEQFF. The CDR3 region has the DNA TGTGCCAGCAGCCCATCAACGGGGACAGGATACAATGAGCAGTTCTTC.

Many counts were recorded for this clonotype. The chain combines TRBV28 with TRBJ2-7; no clear D gene. CDR3 length: 12 residues. Germline V gives CDR1 MDHEN, CDR2 SYDVKM. V was shortened by 5 bases and J by 5 bases, with 10 bases between the two germline ends. The CDR3 loop reads CASSENQDEQYF. The CDR3 coding sequence is TGTGCCAGCAGTGAAAATCAGGACGAGCAGTACTTC.

In this sample, this clonotype turned up many times. The chain joins TRBV5-6 to TRBJ2-1; 13 bases fit TRBD2. Per the germline V gene, CDR1 is SGHDT and CDR2 is YYEEEE. This CDR3 region has 15 residues. The ends lost 4 bases at V and 7 bases at J; junction bases unmatched: 5. The CDR3 is CASSERLAGGNEQFF. The CDR3 DNA reads as TGTGCCAGCAGCGAAAGACTAGCGGGAGGAAATGAGCAGTTCTTC.

The gene calls are TRBV9 and TRBJ2-1, with 10 bases identical to TRBD2. V lost 0 bases to trimming and J lost 7 bases; unmatched junction nucleotides: 10. Per the germline V gene, CDR1 is SGDLS and CDR2 is YYNGEE. The CDR3 is 17 amino acids. The chain's CDR3 is CASSVDGLAADGNEQFF. The CDR3 DNA is TGTGCCAGCAGCGTAGATGGACTAGCGGCCGACGGTAATGAGCAGTTCTTC.

This clonotype was detected only a few times. The chain uses TRBV19 and TRBJ2-1; D not certain. Trimming removed 5 bases from V and 4 bases from J, with 12 bases in between. The CDR3 runs 14 residues. The germline V gene has CDR1 LNHDA and CDR2 SQIVND (reference sequence). In DNA form, the CDR3 reads TGTGCCAGTAGTCCTTGGGATCAATACAATGAGCAGTTCTTC. Protein: CASSPWDQYNEQFF.

This clonotype turned up a few times. The chain is built from TRBV19 and TRBJ2-7; D gene uncertain. V was clipped by 3 bases and J by 1 base, with 10 bases between them. The CDR3 covers 14 residues. CDR1 is LNHDA and CDR2 is SQIVND in the germline V gene (reference sequence). This chain's CDR3 is CASSIAAVSYEQYF. In DNA form, the CDR3 reads TGTGCCAGTAGTATCGCGGCGGTATCCTACGAGCAGTACTTC.

The V gene is TRBV14, the J gene TRBJ1-2; 7 bases match TRBD1. CDR1 is SGHDN and CDR2 is FVKESK in the germline V gene. This CDR3 is 16 amino acids long. Trimming removed 3 bases from V and 5 bases from J; junction bases left unmatched: 12. The CDR3 region has the DNA TGTGCCAGCAGCCACCAAGACAGGGTGAAAGTTTATGGCTACACCTTC. This gives the protein CASSHQDRVKVYGYTF.

This clonotype was counted a few times. The rearrangement links TRBV7-8 to TRBJ2-3; D is unresolved. Germline CDR1 reads SGHVS; CDR2 reads FQNEAQ. Trimming shortened V by 3 bases and J by 0 bases, and 10 bases separated the two germline ends. CDR3 length: 15 residues. Written as DNA, the CDR3 is TGTGCCAGCAGCTTCCCGCATTCTAGCACAGATACGCAGTATTTT. Translation: CASSFPHSSTDTQYF. Variable domain in full (rest from reference TRBV7-8 and TRBJ2-3): GAGVSQSPRYKVAKRGQDVALRCDPISGHVSLFWYQQALGQGPEFLTYFQNEAQLDKSGLPSDRFFAERPEGSVSTLKIQRTQQEDSAVYLCASSFPHSSTDTQYFGPGTRLTVL.

This clonotype has a handful of counts. This rearrangement joins TRBV28 to TRBJ1-5; D remains ambiguous. CDR3 size: 14 residues. Germline loops: CDR1 MDHEN, CDR2 SYDVKM. V gave up 2 bases and J gave up 7 bases, with 12 bases separating them. The DNA for the CDR3 is TGTGCCAGCAGTTTAGTACCGGGCGGACAGCCCCAGCATTTT. This encodes CASSLVPGGQPQHF.

This clonotype was counted ten times or more. The gene calls are TRBV27 and TRBJ2-3; 11 nucleotides align to TRBD2. The CDR3 extends over 16 amino acids. Trimming at V came to 6 bases and at J to 1 base, leaving 6 bases not matched to a gene. Germline CDR1 reads MNHEY; CDR2 reads SMNVEV (reference sequence). The CDR3 DNA reads TGTGCCAGCAGCCGGGGACTAGCGGAGGGCACAGATACGCAGTATTTT. This codes for CASSRGLAEGTDTQYF.

This CDR3 reads CSARRSIWGEGTQYF. As DNA, the CDR3 is TGCAGTGCTAGAAGGTCGATATGGGGAGAAGGGACCCAGTACTTC. This rearrangement joins TRBV20-1 to TRBJ2-5, with D perhaps matching TRBD2 (5 bases). The CDR3 loop spans 15 amino acids. The V gene lost 2 bases and the J gene lost 7 bases, with 20 bases spanning the gap. Germline assignment: CDR1 DFQATT and CDR2 SNEGSKA (reference sequence).

This clonotype was seen many times. The V call is TRBV28, the J call TRBJ1-5, with 7 bases aligning to TRBD1. Germline V lookup: CDR1 MDHEN, CDR2 SYDVKM. J gave up 0 bases and V 6 bases, and 2 bases lay outside the gene matches. The CDR3 is 14 amino acids. The DNA of the CDR3 is TGTGCCAGCAGCGGGACAGATAGCAATCAGCCCCAGCATTTT. Its translation: CASSGTDSNQPQHF.

In its sample, this clonotype was seen a few times. V is TRBV29-1 and J is TRBJ2-3, with D possibly matching TRBD1 (5 bases). This CDR3 has 14 amino acids. CDR1 and CDR2 (germline): SQVTM, ANQGSEA. V dropped 6 bases and J dropped 5 bases, with 18 bases sitting between them. Here the CDR3 DNA reads TGCAGCGTCGCAAAGGGGCAGGTAGGAGATACGCAGTATTTT. The encoded protein is CSVAKGQVGDTQYF.

This clonotype occurred a few times. The rearrangement uses TRBV4-1 and TRBJ2-1, with D tentatively TRBD2 (5 bases). This CDR3 has 16 amino acids. Trimming pared 0 bases from V and 4 bases from J, leaving 13 bases between. CDR1 and CDR2 (germline): MGHRA, YSYEKL. Here the CDR3 reads CASSQEGNTGYNEQFF. DNA of the CDR3: TGCGCCAGCAGCCAAGAGGGAAATACGGGGTACAATGAGCAGTTCTTC.

The sample holds many counts of this clonotype. V and J are TRBV27 and TRBJ2-3; D possibly corresponds to TRBD1 (6 bases). The CDR3 is 15 amino acids. CDR1 is MNHEY and CDR2 is SMNVEV in the germline V gene (reference sequence). V was pared by 3 bases and J by 1 base, with 11 bases between. DNA of the CDR3: TGTGCCAGCAGTTTCTACAGGGCTCGCACAGATACGCAGTATTTT. Its protein product is CASSFYRARTDTQYF.

This clonotype was found many times. The chain has TRBV20-1 and TRBJ2-7; 7 positions agree with TRBD1. This CDR3 spans 12 amino acids. With V trimmed by 1 base and J by 7 bases, 4 bases remained unmatched. The V gene's germline CDR1 is DFQATT and CDR2 SNEGSKA (reference sequence). The CDR3 region is CSARVTGVEQYF. CDR3 nucleotide sequence: TGCAGTGCTAGAGTTACAGGGGTAGAGCAGTACTTC.

This clonotype was seen at least ten times. The chain links TRBV6-5 to TRBJ2-1, with D possibly matching TRBD1 (6 bases). This CDR3 has 13 residues. The germline V gene encodes CDR1 MNHEY and CDR2 SVGAGI. V shed 0 bases and J shed 9 bases, with 9 bases lying between them. The CDR3 nucleotides read TGTGCCAGCAGTTACTCTGGGGGCGGTGAGCAGTTCTTC. Amino acids: CASSYSGGGEQFF.

This clonotype was recorded many times. The CDR3 bases are TGTGCCAGCAGTTTGGGGCCAGGGGGCGGATTTGACTATGGCTACACCTTC. Translated, it gives CASSLGPGGGFDYGYTF. This chain connects TRBV28 to TRBJ1-2; 8 nucleotides line up with TRBD1. Germline V gene data show CDR1 as MDHEN and CDR2 as SYDVKM. Trimming at V came to 3 bases and at J to 3 bases, leaving 12 bases not matched to a gene. This CDR3 has 17 amino acids.